This T cell receptor beta chain emerged from a study of cytomegalovirus exposure and HLA in healthy donors. Primers included in the PCR were 60 Vbeta and 13 Jbeta primers. Repertoires were generated with immunoSEQ multiplex PCR, while TCRdb's copy carries only in-frame clones and drops some. This sample carries 150,000 or so clones, approximately 80% of them seen once, and the ten largest clones take roughly 4.4%. The V gene's germline CDR1 is SQVTM and CDR2 ANQGSEA. Trimming took off 3 bases at V and 3 bases at J, with 12 bases between the two ends. The CDR3 runs to 14 residues. Sequences were obtained from PBMCs. The receptor's source is a woman aged 18 to 35 in good health and CMV-seropositive. The chain uses TRBV29-1 and TRBJ2-1; a weak D match, TRBD1 (5 bases). CDR3 loop: CSVEIDSYYNEQFF. The CDR3 DNA follows: TGCAGCGTTGAGATTGACAGTTACTACAATGAGCAGTTCTTC.